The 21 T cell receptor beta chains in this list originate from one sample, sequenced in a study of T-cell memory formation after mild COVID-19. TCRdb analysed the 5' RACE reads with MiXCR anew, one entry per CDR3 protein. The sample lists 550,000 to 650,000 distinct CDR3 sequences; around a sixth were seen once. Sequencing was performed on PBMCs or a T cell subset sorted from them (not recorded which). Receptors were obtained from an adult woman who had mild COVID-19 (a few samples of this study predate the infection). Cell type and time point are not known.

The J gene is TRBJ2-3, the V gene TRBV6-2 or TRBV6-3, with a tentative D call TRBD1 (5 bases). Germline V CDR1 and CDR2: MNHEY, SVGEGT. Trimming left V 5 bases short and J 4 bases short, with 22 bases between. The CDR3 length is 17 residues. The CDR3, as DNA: TGTGCCAGCAGTACCAACATCTTGGACATAGCCCCAGATACGCAGTATTTT. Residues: CASSTNILDIAPDTQYF.

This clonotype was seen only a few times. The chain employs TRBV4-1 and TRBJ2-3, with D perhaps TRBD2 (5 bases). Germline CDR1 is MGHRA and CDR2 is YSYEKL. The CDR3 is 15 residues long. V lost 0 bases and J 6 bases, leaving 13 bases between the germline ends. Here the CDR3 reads CASSQDRRGFDTQYF. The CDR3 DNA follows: TGCGCCAGCAGCCAAGATCGCCGGGGTTTCGATACGCAGTATTTT.

This CDR3 reads CASSGAGVQYF. As DNA, the CDR3 is TGTGCCAGCAGCGGGGCAGGAGTACAGTACTTC. The chain joins TRBV5-6 to TRBJ2-4; the D gene is possibly TRBD1 (5 bases). The CDR3 runs 11 residues. Germline CDR1 SGHDT, CDR2 YYEEEE. Trimming removed 4 bases from V and 13 bases from J, with 12 bases in between.

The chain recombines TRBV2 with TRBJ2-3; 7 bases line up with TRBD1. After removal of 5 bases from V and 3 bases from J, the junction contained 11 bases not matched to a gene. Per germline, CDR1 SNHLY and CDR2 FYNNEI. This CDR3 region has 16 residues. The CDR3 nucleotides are TGTGCCAGCAGTAAGGCAGGGGGTAGGGGTACAGATACGCAGTATTTT. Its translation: CASSKAGGRGTDTQYF. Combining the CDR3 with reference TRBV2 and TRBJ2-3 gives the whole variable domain EPEVTQTPSHQVTQMGQEVILRCVPISNHLYFYWYRQILGQKVEFLVSFYNNEISEKSEIFDDQFSVERPDGSNFTLKIRSTKLEDSAMYFCASSKAGGRGTDTQYFGPGTRLTVL.

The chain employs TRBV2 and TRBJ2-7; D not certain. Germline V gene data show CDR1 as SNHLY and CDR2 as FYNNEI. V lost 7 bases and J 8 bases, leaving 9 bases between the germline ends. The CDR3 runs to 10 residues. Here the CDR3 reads CASIQIQQYF. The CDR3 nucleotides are TGTGCCAGCATACAAATACAGCAGTACTTC.

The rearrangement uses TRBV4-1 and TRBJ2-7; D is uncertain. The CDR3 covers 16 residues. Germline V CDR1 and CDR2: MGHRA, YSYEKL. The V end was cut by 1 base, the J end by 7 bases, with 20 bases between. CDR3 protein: CASSQAPTTLEREQYF. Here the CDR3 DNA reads TGCGCCAGCAGCCAAGCCCCGACGACTCTCGAAAGGGAGCAGTACTTC.

As DNA, the CDR3 is TGTGCCAGCAGTCGACGAGGTCTAGCGGCCTACGAGCAGTACTTC. Amino acid sequence: CASSRRGLAAYEQYF. The chain has TRBV6-2 or TRBV6-3 and TRBJ2-7, with 7 bases lining up with TRBD2. CDR1 and CDR2 from the germline V gene are MNHEY and SVGEGT. V was pared by 5 bases and J by 2 bases, with 9 bases of the junction left unmatched. This CDR3 region has 15 residues.

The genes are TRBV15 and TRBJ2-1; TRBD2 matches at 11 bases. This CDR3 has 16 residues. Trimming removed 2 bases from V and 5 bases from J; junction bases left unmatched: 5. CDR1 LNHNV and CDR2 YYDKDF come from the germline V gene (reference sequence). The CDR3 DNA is TGTGCCACCAGCAGAACCCTAGCGGGGGGCCACAATGAGCAGTTCTTC. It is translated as CATSRTLAGGHNEQFF.

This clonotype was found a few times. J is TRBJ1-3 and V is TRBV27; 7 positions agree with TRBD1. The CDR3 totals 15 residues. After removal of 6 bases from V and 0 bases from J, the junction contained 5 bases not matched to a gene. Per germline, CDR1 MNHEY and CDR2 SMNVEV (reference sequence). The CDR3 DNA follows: TGTGCCAGCAGGACAACAGGGGCCTCTGGAAACACCATATATTTT. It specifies CASRTTGASGNTIYF.

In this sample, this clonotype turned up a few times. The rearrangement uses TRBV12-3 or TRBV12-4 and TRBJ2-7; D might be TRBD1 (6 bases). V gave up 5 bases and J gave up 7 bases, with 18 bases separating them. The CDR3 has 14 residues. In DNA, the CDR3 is TGTGCCAGCAGTCCTCCACACGGGACACATGAGCAGTACTTC. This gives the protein CASSPPHGTHEQYF.

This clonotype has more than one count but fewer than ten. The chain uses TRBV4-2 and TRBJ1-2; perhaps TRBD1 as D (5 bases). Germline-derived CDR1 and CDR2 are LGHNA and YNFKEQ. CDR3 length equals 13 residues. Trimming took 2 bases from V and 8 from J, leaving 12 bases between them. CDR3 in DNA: TGTGCCAGCAGCCAATGGGACGCCGGGGGCTACACCTTC. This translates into CASSQWDAGGYTF.

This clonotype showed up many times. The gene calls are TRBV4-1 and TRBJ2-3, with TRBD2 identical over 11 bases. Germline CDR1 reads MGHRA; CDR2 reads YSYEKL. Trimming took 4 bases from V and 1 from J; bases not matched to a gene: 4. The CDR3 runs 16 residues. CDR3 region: CASSPPTSGGTDTQYF. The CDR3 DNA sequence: TGCGCCAGCAGCCCCCCGACTAGCGGGGGCACAGATACGCAGTATTTT.

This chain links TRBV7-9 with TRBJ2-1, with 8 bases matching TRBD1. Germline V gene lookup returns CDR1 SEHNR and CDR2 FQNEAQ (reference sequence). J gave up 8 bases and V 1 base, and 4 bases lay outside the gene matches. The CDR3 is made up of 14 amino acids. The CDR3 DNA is TGTGCCAGCAGCTTAGGGCAGGGGGCAGATGAGCAGTTCTTC. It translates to CASSLGQGADEQFF.

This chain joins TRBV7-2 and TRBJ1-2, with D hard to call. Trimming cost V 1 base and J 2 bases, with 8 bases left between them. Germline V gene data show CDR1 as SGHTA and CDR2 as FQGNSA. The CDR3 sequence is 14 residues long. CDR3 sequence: CASSLDAMNYGYTF. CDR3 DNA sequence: TGTGCCAGCAGCTTAGATGCGATGAACTATGGCTACACCTTC.

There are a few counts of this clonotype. CDR3 protein: CASSSLPSGQENGYTF. CDR3 DNA sequence: TGTGCCAGCAGCTCACTCCCTTCGGGACAGGAAAATGGCTACACCTTC. The chain employs TRBV11-2 and TRBJ1-2; TRBD1 aligns across 8 bases. The CDR3 extends over 16 amino acids. Germline V CDR1 and CDR2: SGHAT, FQNNGV. V lost 4 bases, J lost 6 bases, and 13 bases stayed unmatched.

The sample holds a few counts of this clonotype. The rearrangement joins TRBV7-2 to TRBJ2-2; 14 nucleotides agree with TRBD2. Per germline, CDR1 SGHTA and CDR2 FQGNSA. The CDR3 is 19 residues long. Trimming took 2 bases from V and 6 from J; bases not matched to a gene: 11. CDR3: CASSLLGGLAGGWAGELFF. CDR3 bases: TGTGCCAGCAGCTTATTAGGTGGACTAGCGGGAGGATGGGCCGGGGAGCTGTTTTTT.

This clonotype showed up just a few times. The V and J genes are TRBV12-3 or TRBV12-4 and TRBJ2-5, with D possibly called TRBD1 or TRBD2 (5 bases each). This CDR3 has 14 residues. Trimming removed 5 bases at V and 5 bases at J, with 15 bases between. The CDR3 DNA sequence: TGTGCCAGCAGTACCGGGGCGCCGGTGGAGACCCAGTACTTC. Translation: CASSTGAPVETQYF.

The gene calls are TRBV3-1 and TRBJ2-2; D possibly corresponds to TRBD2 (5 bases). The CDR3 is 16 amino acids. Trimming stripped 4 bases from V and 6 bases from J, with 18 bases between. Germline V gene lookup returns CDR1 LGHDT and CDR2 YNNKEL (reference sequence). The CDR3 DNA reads TGTGCCAGCAGCCTTGCGGGCATAACCGTCCCCGGGGAGCTGTTTTTT. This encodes CASSLAGITVPGELFF.

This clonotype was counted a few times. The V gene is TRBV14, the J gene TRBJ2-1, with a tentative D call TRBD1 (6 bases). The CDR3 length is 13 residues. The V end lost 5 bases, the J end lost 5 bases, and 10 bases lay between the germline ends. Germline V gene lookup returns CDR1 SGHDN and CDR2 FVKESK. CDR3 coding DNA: TGTGCCAGCAGCTCTGACAGGAACAATGAGCAGTTCTTC. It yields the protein CASSSDRNNEQFF.

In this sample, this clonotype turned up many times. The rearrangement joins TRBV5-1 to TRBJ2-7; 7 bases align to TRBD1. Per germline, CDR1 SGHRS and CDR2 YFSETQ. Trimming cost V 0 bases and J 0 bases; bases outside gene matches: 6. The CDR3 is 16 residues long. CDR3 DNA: TGCGCCAGCAGCTTGGGGACCGGGACAGTCTCCTACGAGCAGTACTTC. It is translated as CASSLGTGTVSYEQYF.

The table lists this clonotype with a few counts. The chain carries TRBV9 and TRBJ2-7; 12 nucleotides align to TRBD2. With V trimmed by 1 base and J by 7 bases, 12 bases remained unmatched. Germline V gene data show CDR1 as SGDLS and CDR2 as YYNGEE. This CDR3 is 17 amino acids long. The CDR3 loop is CASSVPGLAGPQREQYF. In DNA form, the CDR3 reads TGTGCCAGCAGCGTACCAGGACTAGCGGGACCTCAGCGTGAGCAGTACTTC.